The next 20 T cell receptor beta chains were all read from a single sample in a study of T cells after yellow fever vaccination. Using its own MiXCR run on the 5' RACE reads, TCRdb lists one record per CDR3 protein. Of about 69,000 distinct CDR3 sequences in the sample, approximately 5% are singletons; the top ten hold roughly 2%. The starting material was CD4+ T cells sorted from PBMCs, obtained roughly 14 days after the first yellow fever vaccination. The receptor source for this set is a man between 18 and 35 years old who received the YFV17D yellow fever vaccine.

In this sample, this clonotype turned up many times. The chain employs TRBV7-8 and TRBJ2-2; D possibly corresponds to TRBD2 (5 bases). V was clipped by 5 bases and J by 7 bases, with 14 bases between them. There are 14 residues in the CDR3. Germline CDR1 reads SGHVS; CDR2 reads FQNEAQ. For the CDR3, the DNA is TGTGCCAGCAGCCTGGCGGGTGTTCTCGGGGAGCTGTTTTTT. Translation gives CASSLAGVLGELFF.

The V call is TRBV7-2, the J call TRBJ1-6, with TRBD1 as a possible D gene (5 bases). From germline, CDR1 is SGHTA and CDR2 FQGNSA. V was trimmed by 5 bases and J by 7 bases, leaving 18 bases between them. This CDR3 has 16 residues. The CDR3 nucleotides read TGTGCCAGCAGCACCCGGATGGGGGGTTGGAATTCACCCCTCCACTTT. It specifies CASSTRMGGWNSPLHF. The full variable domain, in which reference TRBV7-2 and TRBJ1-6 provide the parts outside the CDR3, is GAGVSQSPSNKVTEKGKDVELRCDPISGHTALYWYRQSLGQGLEFLIYFQGNSAPDKSGLPSDRFSAERTGGSVSTLTIQRTQQEDSAVYLCASSTRMGGWNSPLHFGNGTRLTVT.

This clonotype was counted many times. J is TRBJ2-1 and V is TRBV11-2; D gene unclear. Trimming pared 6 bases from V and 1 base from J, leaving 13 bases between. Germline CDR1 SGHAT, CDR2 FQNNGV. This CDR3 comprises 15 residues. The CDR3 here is CASRPAYKSYNEQFF. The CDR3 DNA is TGTGCCAGCAGGCCGGCTTATAAGTCCTACAATGAGCAGTTCTTC.

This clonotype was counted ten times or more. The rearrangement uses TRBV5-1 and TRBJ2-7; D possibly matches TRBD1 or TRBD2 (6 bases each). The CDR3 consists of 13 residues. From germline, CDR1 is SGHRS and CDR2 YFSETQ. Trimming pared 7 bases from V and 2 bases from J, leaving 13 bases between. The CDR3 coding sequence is TGCGCCAGCGGTACGGGGGCTACCTACGAGCAGTACTTC. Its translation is CASGTGATYEQYF. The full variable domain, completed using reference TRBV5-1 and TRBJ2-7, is KAGVTQTPRYLIKTRGQQVTLSCSPISGHRSVSWYQQTPGQGLQFLFEYFSETQRNKGNFPGRFSGRQFSNSRSEMNVSTLELGDSALYLCASGTGATYEQYFGPGTRLTVT.

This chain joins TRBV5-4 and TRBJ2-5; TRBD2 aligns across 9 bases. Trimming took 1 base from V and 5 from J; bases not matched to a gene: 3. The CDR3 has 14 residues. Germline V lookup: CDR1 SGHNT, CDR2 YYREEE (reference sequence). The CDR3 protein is CASSLSSGEETQYF. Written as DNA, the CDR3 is TGTGCCAGCAGCTTGTCTAGCGGGGAGGAGACCCAGTACTTC. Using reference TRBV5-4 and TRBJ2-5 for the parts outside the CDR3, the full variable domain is ETGVTQSPTHLIKTRGQQVTLRCSSQSGHNTVSWYQQALGQGPQFIFQYYREEENGRGNFPPRFSGLQFPNYSSELNVNALELDDSALYLCASSLSSGEETQYFGPGTRLLVL.

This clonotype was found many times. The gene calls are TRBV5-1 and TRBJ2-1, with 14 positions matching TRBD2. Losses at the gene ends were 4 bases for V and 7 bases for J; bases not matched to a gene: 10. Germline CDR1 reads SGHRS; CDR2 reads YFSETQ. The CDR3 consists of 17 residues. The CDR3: CASSTGRLAGGVNEQFF. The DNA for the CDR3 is TGCGCCAGCAGCACCGGCAGACTAGCGGGGGGGGTAAATGAGCAGTTCTTC. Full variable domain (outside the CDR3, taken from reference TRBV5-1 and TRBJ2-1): KAGVTQTPRYLIKTRGQQVTLSCSPISGHRSVSWYQQTPGQGLQFLFEYFSETQRNKGNFPGRFSGRQFSNSRSEMNVSTLELGDSALYLCASSTGRLAGGVNEQFFGPGTRLTVL.

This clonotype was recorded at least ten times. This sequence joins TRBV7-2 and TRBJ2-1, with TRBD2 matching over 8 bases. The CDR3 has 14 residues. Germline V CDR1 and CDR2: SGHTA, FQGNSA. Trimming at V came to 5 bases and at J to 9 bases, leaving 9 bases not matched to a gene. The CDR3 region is CASSPTSGGGEQFF. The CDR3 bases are TGTGCCAGCAGCCCAACTAGCGGCGGGGGTGAGCAGTTCTTC.

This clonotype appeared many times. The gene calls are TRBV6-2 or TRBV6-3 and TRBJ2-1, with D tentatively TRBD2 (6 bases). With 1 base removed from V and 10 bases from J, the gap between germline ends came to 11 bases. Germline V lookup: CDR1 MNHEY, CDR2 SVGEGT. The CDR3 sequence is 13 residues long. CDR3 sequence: CASSYLVAGEQFF. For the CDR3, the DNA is TGTGCCAGCAGTTACTTGGTGGCGGGAGAGCAGTTCTTC.

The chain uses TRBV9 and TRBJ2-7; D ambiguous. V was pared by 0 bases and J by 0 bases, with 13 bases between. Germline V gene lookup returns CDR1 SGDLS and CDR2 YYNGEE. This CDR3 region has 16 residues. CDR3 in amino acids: CASSVDSRASSYEQYF. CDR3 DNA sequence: TGTGCCAGCAGCGTAGATTCTCGGGCTAGCTCCTACGAGCAGTACTTC.

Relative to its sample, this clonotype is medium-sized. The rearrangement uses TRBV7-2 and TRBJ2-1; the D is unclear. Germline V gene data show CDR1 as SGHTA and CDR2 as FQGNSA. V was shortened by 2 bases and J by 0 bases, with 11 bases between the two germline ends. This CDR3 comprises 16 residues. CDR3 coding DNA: TGTGCCAGCAGCTTATTAGGAACGAGCTCCTACAATGAGCAGTTCTTC. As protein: CASSLLGTSSYNEQFF.

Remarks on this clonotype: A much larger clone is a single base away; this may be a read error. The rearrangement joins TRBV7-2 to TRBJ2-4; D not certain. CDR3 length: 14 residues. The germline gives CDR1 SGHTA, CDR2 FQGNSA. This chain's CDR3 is CASSPPGSKSIQYF. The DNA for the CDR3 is TGTGCCAGCAGTCCCCCCGGTAGCAAAAGCATTCAGTACTTC.

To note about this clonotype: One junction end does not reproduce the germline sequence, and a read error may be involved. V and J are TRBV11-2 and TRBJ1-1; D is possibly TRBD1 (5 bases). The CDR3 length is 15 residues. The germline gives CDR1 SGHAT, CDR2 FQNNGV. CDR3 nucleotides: TGTGCCAGCAGCCCCCCCGGGACGGAGAAGACTGAAGCTTTATTT. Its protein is CASSPPGTEKTEALF.

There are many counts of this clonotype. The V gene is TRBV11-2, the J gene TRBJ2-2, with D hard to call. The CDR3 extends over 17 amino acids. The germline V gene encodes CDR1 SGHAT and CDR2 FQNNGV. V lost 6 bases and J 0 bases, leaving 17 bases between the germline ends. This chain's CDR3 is CASRKIKGRPNTGELFF. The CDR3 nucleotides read TGTGCCAGCAGGAAAATAAAAGGACGACCGAACACCGGGGAGCTGTTTTTT.

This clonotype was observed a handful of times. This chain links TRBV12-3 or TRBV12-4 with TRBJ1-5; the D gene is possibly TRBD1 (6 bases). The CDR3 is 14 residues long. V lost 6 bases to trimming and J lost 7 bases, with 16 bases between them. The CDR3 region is CASSQTGIFQPQHF. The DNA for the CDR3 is TGTGCCAGCAGCCAAACAGGGATTTTCCAGCCCCAGCATTTT.

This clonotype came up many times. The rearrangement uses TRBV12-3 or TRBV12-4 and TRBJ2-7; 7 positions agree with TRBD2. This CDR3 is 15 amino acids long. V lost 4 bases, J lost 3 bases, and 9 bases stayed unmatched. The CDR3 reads CASSYRWGRDYEQYF. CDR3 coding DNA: TGTGCCAGCAGTTACCGATGGGGGAGGGACTACGAGCAGTACTTC.

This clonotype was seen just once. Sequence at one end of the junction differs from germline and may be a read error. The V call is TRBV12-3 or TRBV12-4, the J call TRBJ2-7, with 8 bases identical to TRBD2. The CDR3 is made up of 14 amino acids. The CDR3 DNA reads TGTACCAGCAGTACTAGCGGATACCTCTACGAGCAGTACTTC. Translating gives CTSSTSGYLYEQYF.

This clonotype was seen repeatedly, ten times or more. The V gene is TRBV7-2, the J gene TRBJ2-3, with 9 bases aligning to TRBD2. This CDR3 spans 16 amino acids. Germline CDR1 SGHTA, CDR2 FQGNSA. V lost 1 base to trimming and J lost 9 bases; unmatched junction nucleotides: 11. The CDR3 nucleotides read TGTGCCAGCAGCTTAGTGGCTAGCGGGGCTTATGGGACGCAGTATTTT. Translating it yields CASSLVASGAYGTQYF. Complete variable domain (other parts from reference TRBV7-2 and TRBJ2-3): GAGVSQSPSNKVTEKGKDVELRCDPISGHTALYWYRQSLGQGLEFLIYFQGNSAPDKSGLPSDRFSAERTGGSVSTLTIQRTQQEDSAVYLCASSLVASGAYGTQYFGPGTRLTVL.

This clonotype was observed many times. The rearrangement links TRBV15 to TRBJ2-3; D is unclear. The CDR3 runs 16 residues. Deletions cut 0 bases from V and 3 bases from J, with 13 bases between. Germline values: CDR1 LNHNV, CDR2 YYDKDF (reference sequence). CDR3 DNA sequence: TGTGCCACCAGCAGAGATAGGGCGGTACCTACAGATACGCAGTATTTT. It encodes CATSRDRAVPTDTQYF.

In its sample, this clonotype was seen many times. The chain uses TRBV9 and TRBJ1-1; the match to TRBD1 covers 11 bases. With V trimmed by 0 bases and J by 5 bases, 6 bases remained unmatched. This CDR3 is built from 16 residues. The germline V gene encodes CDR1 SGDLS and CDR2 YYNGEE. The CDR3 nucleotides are TGTGCCAGCAGCGTAGACCTGGGACAGGGGGGGACTGAAGCTTTCTTT. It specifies CASSVDLGQGGTEAFF. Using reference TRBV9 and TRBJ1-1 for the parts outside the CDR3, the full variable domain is DSGVTQTPKHLITATGQRVTLRCSPRSGDLSVYWYQQSLDQGLQFLIQYYNGEERAKGNILERFSAQQFPDLHSELNLSSLELGDSALYFCASSVDLGQGGTEAFFGQGTRLTVV.

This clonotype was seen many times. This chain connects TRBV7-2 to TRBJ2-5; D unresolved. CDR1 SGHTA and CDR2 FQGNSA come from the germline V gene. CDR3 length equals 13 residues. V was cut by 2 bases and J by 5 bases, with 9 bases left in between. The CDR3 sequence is CASSLSPGETQYF. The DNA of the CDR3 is TGTGCCAGCAGCTTATCGCCCGGGGAGACCCAGTACTTC.